Presented here are 2 T cell receptor beta chains from one specimen sequenced in a study of blood T cell repertoires in COVID-19. Only in-frame clones appear in the TCRdb table, and some are missing; sequencing was by immunoSEQ multiplex PCR. The repertoire consists of 280,000 or so clones, with 85% to 90% occurring once and the leading ten covering roughly 14%. The sample consisted of peripheral blood. These receptors all stem from a human donor in a cohort sampled during active COVID-19.

The chain links TRBV7-6 to TRBJ2-1, with 15 bases identical to TRBD2. Germline trimming cut 3 bases from V and 0 bases from J; bases unmatched to any gene: 15. This CDR3 spans 22 amino acids. The germline V gene has CDR1 SGHVS and CDR2 FNYEAQ. The chain's CDR3 is CASSFGLAGGPEENSSYNEQFF. CDR3 DNA: TGTGCCAGCAGCTTCGGACTAGCGGGAGGGCCGGAGGAAAATAGCTCCTACAATGAGCAGTTCTTC. The whole variable domain, remainder taken from reference TRBV7-6 and TRBJ2-1, is GAGVSQSPRYKVTKRGQDVALRCDPISGHVSLYWYRQALGQGPEFLTYFNYEAQQDKSGLPNDRFSAERPEGSISTLTIQRTEQRDSAMYRCASSFGLAGGPEENSSYNEQFFGPGTRLTVL.

This clone turned up a few times. The chain employs TRBV2 and TRBJ2-1; D might be TRBD2 (6 bases). The V end lost 2 bases, the J end lost 9 bases, and 11 bases lay between the germline ends. The CDR3 length is 13 residues. The germline V gene encodes CDR1 SNHLY and CDR2 FYNNEI. CDR3 in amino acids: CASSEWQRVEQFF. CDR3 coding DNA: TGTGCCAGCAGTGAATGGCAGCGGGTTGAGCAGTTCTTC.